This section outlines one T cell receptor beta chain sequence together with its context. What it binds is unknown. Measured with immunoSEQ multiplex PCR; TCRdb has only the in-frame clones, and not every one. The data contain approximately 120,000 clones, about 94% of them seen just once; the ten biggest clones take up roughly 0.9%. The data were obtained in a study of T cell responses to AZD1222 COVID-19 vaccine. Study-wide points: Reportedly, close to half of spike-specific TCRs are directed against unmutated variant regions. Dominant CD4 TCR responses targeted spike regions 160-218 and 743-854.

V was cut by 2 bases and J by 0 bases, with 16 bases left in between. This CDR3 spans 17 amino acids. CDR1 and CDR2 (germline): SEHNR, FQNEAQ (reference sequence). This sequence was found in an adult in good health. This rearrangement joins TRBV7-9 to TRBJ1-1; D gene ambiguous. Source: peripheral blood, taken on day 0 of AZD1222 vaccination. The CDR3 bases are TGTGCCAGCAGCTTACGCCCGAGGGAAGGGCTGAACACTGAAGCTTTCTTT. It codes for CASSLRPREGLNTEAFF.